The clone carrying this T cell receptor beta chain was observed once. The antigen is unknown. The data derive from a study of T cell responses to AZD1222 COVID-19 vaccine. Study-wide background: Investigators merged groups given second doses at roughly 4 or roughly 12 weeks.

Sequencing used immunoSEQ multiplex PCR; TCRdb keeps in-frame clones, though not all of them. The sample lists some 140,000 clones; around 90% were seen once. CDR1 is SNHLY, CDR2 FYNNEI, per germline. The CDR3 loop spans 13 amino acids. V was trimmed by 6 bases and J by 0 bases, leaving 8 bases between them. Points from the study as a whole: Targets within unmutated variant regions were reportedly found for nearly half of spike-specific TCRs. Increases in Spike-specific TCR breadth and depth were seen after two AZD1222 doses. Among AZD1222 vaccinees, only 5 to 7 were seropositive at baseline.

The TCR comes from an adult in good health. V gene TRBV2 combines with J gene TRBJ1-1; D is possibly TRBD1 (5 bases). The sample was peripheral blood, taken on day 0 of AZD1222 vaccination. The CDR3 nucleotides are TGTGCCAGCAGGACAGAGGTGAACACTGAAGCTTTCTTT. Translated, it gives CASRTEVNTEAFF.